A selection of T cell receptor beta chains follows, all from one sample in a study of early T cells in non-severe SARS-CoV-2 infection. TCRdb analysed the 5' RACE reads with MiXCR anew, one entry per CDR3 protein. The repertoire holds more than 35,000 distinct CDR3 sequences, with approximately 10% as singletons. Sequenced: whole blood. All receptors come from an adult who was a healthcare worker with PCR-confirmed SARS-CoV-2 infection or an uninfected control (not recorded which). Both conserved end residues are part of each CDR3. The D gene is left open where the match is weak. Size values are once, few and many counts, or a class for expanded clones, and some rows have none.

>TRBD2|TRBJ2-7|TRBV5-1|many
CASSLGDYTYEQYF
TGCGCCAGCAGCTTGGGGGACTACACCTACGAGCAGTACTTC
>-|TRBJ2-1|TRBV28|many
CASSLPTGRFNEQFF
TGTGCCAGCAGCCTCCCGACAGGGAGGTTTAATGAGCAGTTCTTC
>-|TRBJ2-3|TRBV7-8|many
CASSLGSRGTDTQYF
TGTGCCAGCAGCCTAGGGTCAAGGGGTACAGATACGCAGTATTTT
>-|TRBJ2-1|TRBV24-1|-
CATSDRQLYNEQFF
TGTGCCACCAGTGATAGGCAGCTCTACAATGAGCAGTTCTTC
>-|TRBJ2-2|TRBV7-2|many
CASSFIRNTGELFF
TGTGCCAGCAGCTTCATTCGGAACACCGGGGAGCTGTTTTTT
>TRBD1|TRBJ1-3|TRBV10-3|few
CAIRETGTVPFSGNTIYF
TGTGCCATCAGAGAAACCGGGACAGTACCTTTTTCAGGAAACACCATATATTTT
>-|TRBJ2-7|TRBV5-1|many
CASSLEAVSYEQYF
TGCGCCAGCAGCTTGGAGGCAGTCTCCTACGAGCAGTACTTC
>-|TRBJ1-6|TRBV3-1|-
CASRSISSPLHF
TGTGCCAGCCGTTCGATCAGTTCACCCCTCCACTTT
>TRBD2|TRBJ2-7|TRBV6-2/TRBV6-3|many
CASSYPGTSYEQYF
TGTGCCAGCAGTTACCCCGGGACTAGCTATGAGCAGTACTTC
>TRBD2|TRBJ2-2|TRBV4-1|-
CASSQGGGTSGRGSFTGELFF
TGCGCCAGCAGCCAGGGGGGAGGAACTAGCGGGAGGGGATCGTTCACCGGGGAGCTGTTTTTT
>TRBD1|TRBJ2-7|TRBV29-1|few
CSVAQQGAIEQYF
TGCAGCGTTGCCCAACAGGGGGCGATTGAGCAGTACTTC
>TRBD1|TRBJ2-7|TRBV20-1|few
CSARWPGTGVKNEQYF
TGCAGTGCTAGATGGCCCGGGACAGGGGTGAAGAACGAGCAGTACTTC
>-|TRBJ2-3|TRBV5-6|-
CASSSDYITDTQYF
TGTGCCAGCAGCTCTGACTATATCACAGATACGCAGTATTTT
>TRBD1|TRBJ1-1|TRBV29-1|few
CSVEGGTGIGTEAFF
TGCAGCGTTGAAGGGGGGACAGGGATCGGCACTGAAGCTTTCTTT
>TRBD1|TRBJ2-7|TRBV25-1|few
CASSDPGTELYEQYF
TGTGCCAGCAGTGATCCCGGGACAGAGCTTTACGAGCAGTACTTC
>TRBD2|TRBJ2-7|TRBV10-2|many
CATRLAGEYEQYF
TGCGCCACTAGACTAGCGGGTGAATACGAGCAGTACTTC
>-|TRBJ1-4|TRBV29-1|many
CSVGRRGWNEKLFF
TGCAGCGTTGGAAGGAGGGGTTGGAATGAAAAACTGTTTTTT
>TRBD2|TRBJ2-2|TRBV18|few
CASSPRLAGADGELFF
TGTGCCAGCTCCCCGAGACTAGCGGGAGCGGACGGGGAGCTGTTTTTT
>-|TRBJ1-2|TRBV23-1|few
CASSLRIFEGTANYGYTF
TGCGCCAGCAGTCTAAGGATTTTCGAGGGTACGGCTAACTATGGCTACACCTTC
>TRBD1|TRBJ1-1|TRBV10-3|-
CAISGGGAEAEAFF
TGTGCCATCAGTGGAGGGGGCGCGGAGGCTGAAGCTTTCTTT
>-|TRBJ2-7|TRBV28|few
CASRLGSLRGEQYF
TGTGCCAGCAGGCTCGGGTCCCTTAGAGGAGAGCAGTACTTC
>-|TRBJ2-2|TRBV7-2|many
CASSLARDTGELFF
TGTGCCAGCAGCTTAGCACGGGACACCGGGGAGCTGTTTTTT
>-|TRBJ2-5|TRBV27|few
CASRRLNRVYQETQYF
TGTGCCAGCAGACGTCTGAACAGGGTATACCAAGAGACCCAGTACTTC
>-|TRBJ2-3|TRBV28|many
CASRGGQVFADTQYF
TGTGCCAGCCGCGGGGGACAGGTGTTCGCAGATACGCAGTATTTT
>-|TRBJ1-2|TRBV29-1|few
CSVEWTAPNYGYTF
TGCAGCGTTGAATGGACAGCTCCTAACTATGGCTACACCTTC
>-|TRBJ2-7|TRBV3-2|few
CASSPGGGFAYEQYF
TGTGCCAGCAGCCCCGGCGGGGGTTTCGCCTACGAGCAGTACTTC
>-|TRBJ1-2|TRBV20-1|-
CSGAGRDIRNRYGYTF
TGCAGTGGTGCGGGAAGGGACATCAGAAACCGCTATGGCTACACCTTC
>-|TRBJ2-4|TRBV6-2/TRBV6-3|medium-sized
CASSIASGNIQYF
TGTGCCAGCAGTATCGCGTCAGGCAACATTCAGTACTTC
>-|TRBJ2-1|TRBV28|few
CASSLPRTSSYNEQFF
TGTGCCAGCAGTTTACCCCGTACGAGCTCCTACAATGAGCAGTTCTTC
>-|TRBJ2-6|TRBV12-3/TRBV12-4|few
CASSPHISGANVLTF
TGTGCCAGCAGTCCTCATATCTCTGGGGCCAACGTCCTGACTTTC
>-|TRBJ2-7|TRBV28|few
CASGTIYEQYF
TGTGCCAGCGGGACCATCTACGAGCAGTACTTC
>TRBD1|TRBJ2-7|TRBV5-4|many
CASSLDGTDYEQYF
TGTGCCAGCAGCTTGGATGGGACAGACTACGAGCAGTACTTC
>TRBD2|TRBJ2-3|TRBV25-1|few
CASSGASGYTDTQYF
TGTGCCAGCAGTGGGGCTAGCGGATACACAGATACGCAGTATTTT
>-|TRBJ2-7|TRBV7-9|many
CASSYPERVSSYEQYF
TGTGCCAGCAGCTACCCCGAAAGAGTCAGCTCCTACGAGCAGTACTTC
>-|TRBJ2-7|TRBV20-1|many
CSASNPPRFEQYF
TGCAGTGCTAGTAACCCCCCCCGCTTCGAGCAGTACTTC
>TRBD1|TRBJ2-7|TRBV5-1|many
CASGSGQGTYEQYF
TGCGCCAGCGGGAGTGGACAGGGGACCTACGAGCAGTACTTC
>TRBD2|TRBJ2-3|TRBV20-1|many
CSAPQGLAIADTQYF
TGCAGTGCCCCCCAGGGACTAGCGATTGCAGATACGCAGTATTTT
>-|TRBJ1-6|TRBV5-1|-
CASSSDGGTLHF
TGCGCCAGCAGCTCGGACGGCGGTACCCTCCACTTT
>TRBD1|TRBJ2-7|TRBV11-2|medium-sized
CASSISTGYEQYF
TGTGCCAGCAGCATATCGACAGGGTACGAGCAGTACTTC
>TRBD1|TRBJ2-2|TRBV4-2|many
CASSHGGTGSNTGELFF
TGTGCCAGCAGCCATGGCGGGACAGGGAGCAACACCGGGGAGCTGTTTTTT
>-|TRBJ2-1|TRBV7-2|many
CASSRTGTRNEQFF
TGTGCCAGCAGCAGGACCGGGACTCGCAATGAGCAGTTCTTC
>-|TRBJ1-6|TRBV18|many
CASSSDGSPLHF
TGTGCCAGCTCCTCCGATGGATCACCCCTCCACTTT
>-|TRBJ2-1|TRBV6-2/TRBV6-3|few
CASSYSKLDTLPNNEQFF
TGTGCCAGCAGTTACTCGAAATTGGACACACTGCCCAACAATGAGCAGTTCTTC
>-|TRBJ2-7|TRBV20-1|many
CSASPSPDRSSYEQYF
TGCAGTGCTAGCCCCAGCCCTGACAGGAGCTCCTACGAGCAGTACTTC
>TRBD2|TRBJ2-4|TRBV6-6|few
CASSPTPAGGNIQYF
TGTGCCAGCAGCCCAACTCCCGCGGGGGGGAACATTCAGTACTTC
>-|TRBJ2-3|TRBV7-6|-
CASSLGLAADTQYF
TGTGCCAGCAGCCTAGGTCTAGCCGCAGATACGCAGTATTTT
>-|TRBJ2-3|TRBV3-2|many
CASSPSVYSGRVKDTQYF
TGTGCCAGCAGCCCCTCTGTTTATAGCGGGAGGGTAAAAGATACGCAGTATTTT